The clone carrying this T cell receptor beta chain showed up just once. The data originate from a study of OX40 agonist ivuxolimab in advanced cancers. Looking at the study overall: Clinicians treated patients with ivuxolimab, an agonistic anti-OX40 (CD134) antibody. With a range of roughly 20 to 79, age averaged approximately 55 years, and more than 75% were male.

Some clones are missing from TCRdb's copy, which holds only in-frame ones; the method was immunoSEQ multiplex PCR. The repertoire holds about 42,000 clones, with about 81% as singletons. V was clipped by 1 base and J by 7 bases, with 20 bases between them. The CDR3 has 17 residues. Per germline, CDR1 SGHVS and CDR2 FNYEAQ. The starting material was CD4+ or CD8+ T cells sorted from blood, obtained in a trial of the OX40 agonist ivuxolimab. The receptor was isolated from an adult with an advanced solid tumor such as melanoma, head and neck, liver or kidney cancer. V and J are TRBV7-6 and TRBJ2-1; TRBD2 is a possible D gene (6 bases). The CDR3 sequence: CASSLGRDRDSVNEQFF. The CDR3 bases are TGTGCCAGCAGCTTAGGGCGGGATAGGGATTCGGTAAATGAGCAGTTCTTC.